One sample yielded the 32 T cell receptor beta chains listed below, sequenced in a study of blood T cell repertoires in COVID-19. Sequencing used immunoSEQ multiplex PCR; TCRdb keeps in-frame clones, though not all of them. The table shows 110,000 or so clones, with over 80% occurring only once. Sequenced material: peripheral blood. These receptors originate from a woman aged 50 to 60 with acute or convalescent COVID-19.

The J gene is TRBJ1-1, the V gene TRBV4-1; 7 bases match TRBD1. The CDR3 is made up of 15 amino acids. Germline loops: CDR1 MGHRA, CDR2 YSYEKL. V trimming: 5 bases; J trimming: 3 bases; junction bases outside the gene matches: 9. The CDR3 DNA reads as TGCGCCAGCAGCTCGCCTGAAACAGGGGACACTGAAGCTTTCTTT. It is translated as CASSSPETGDTEAFF.

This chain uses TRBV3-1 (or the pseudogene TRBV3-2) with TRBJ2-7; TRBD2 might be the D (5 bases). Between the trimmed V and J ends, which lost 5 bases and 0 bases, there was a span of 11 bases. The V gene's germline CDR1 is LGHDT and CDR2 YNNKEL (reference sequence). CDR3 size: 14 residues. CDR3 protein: CASSFRGLSYEQYF. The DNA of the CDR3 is TGTGCCAGCAGCTTTCGAGGGCTCTCCTACGAGCAGTACTTC.

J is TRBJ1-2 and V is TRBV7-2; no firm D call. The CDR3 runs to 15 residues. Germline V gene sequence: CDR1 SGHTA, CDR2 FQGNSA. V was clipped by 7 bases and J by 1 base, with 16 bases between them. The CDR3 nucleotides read TGTGCCAGCACCCTTAGTGTGGGCCTTAACTATGGCTACACCTTC. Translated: CASTLSVGLNYGYTF.

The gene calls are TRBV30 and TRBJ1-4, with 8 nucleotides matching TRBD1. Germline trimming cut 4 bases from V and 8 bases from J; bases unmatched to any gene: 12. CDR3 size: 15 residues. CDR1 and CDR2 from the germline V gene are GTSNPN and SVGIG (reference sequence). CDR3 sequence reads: CAWTTGGLLAEKLFF. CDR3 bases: TGTGCCTGGACCACAGGGGGGTTATTAGCGGAAAAACTGTTTTTT.

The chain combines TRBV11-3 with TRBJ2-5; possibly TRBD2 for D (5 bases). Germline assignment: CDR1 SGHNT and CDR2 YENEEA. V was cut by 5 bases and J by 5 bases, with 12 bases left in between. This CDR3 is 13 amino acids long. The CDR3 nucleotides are TGTGCCAGCAGCCCTTCTAGCTTGGAGACCCAGTACTTC. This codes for CASSPSSLETQYF.

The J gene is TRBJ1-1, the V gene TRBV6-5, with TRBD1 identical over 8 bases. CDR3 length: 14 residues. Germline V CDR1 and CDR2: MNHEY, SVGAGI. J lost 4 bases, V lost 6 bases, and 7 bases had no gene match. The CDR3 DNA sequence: TGTGCCAGCAGCCGGACAGGGAGAGGCACTGAAGCTTTCTTT. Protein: CASSRTGRGTEAFF.

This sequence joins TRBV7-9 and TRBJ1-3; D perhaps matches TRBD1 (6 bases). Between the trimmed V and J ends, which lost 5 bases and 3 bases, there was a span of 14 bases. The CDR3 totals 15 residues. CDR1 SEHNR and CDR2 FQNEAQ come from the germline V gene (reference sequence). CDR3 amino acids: CASSPRTGNGNTIYF. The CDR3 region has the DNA TGTGCCAGCAGCCCCCGAACAGGGAATGGAAACACCATATATTTT.

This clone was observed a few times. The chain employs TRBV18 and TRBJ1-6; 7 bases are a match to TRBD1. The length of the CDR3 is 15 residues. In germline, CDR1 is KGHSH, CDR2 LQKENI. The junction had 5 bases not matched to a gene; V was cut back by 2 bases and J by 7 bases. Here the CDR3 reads CASSPRDSRNSPLHF. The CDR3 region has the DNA TGTGCCAGCTCACCAAGGGACAGCAGAAATTCACCCCTCCACTTT.

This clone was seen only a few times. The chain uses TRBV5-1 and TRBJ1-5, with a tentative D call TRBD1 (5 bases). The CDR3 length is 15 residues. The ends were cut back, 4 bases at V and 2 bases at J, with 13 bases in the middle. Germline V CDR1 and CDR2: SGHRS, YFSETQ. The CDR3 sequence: CASSPTGGRNQPQHF. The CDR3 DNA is TGCGCCAGCAGCCCCACGGGGGGACGCAATCAGCCCCAGCATTTT. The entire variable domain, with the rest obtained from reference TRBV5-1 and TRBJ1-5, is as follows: KAGVTQTPRYLIKTRGQQVTLSCSPISGHRSVSWYQQTPGQGLQFLFEYFSETQRNKGNFPGRFSGRQFSNSRSEMNVSTLELGDSALYLCASSPTGGRNQPQHFGDGTRLSIL.

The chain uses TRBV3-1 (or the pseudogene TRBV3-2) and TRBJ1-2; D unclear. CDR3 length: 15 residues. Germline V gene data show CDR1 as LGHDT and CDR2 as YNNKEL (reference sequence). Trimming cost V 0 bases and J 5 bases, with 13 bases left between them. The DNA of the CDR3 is TGTGCCAGCAGCCAAGATCTCCTGATCGGTTATGGCTACACCTTC. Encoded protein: CASSQDLLIGYGYTF.

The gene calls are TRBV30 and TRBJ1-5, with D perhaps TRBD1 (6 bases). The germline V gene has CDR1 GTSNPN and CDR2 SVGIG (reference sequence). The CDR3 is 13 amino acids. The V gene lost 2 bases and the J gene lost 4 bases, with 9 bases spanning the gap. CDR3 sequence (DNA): TGTGCCTGGAGTTTCGGACAGAATCAGCCCCAGCATTTT. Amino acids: CAWSFGQNQPQHF.

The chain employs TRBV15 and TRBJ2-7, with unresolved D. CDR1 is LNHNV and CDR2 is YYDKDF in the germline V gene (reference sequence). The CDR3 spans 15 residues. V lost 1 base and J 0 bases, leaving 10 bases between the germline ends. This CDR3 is CATSRGEPISYEQYF. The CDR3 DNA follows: TGTGCCACCAGCAGAGGCGAGCCGATCTCCTACGAGCAGTACTTC.

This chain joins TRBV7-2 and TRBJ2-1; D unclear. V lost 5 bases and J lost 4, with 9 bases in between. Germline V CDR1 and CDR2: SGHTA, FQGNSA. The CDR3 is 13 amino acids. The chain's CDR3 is CASSLTVYNEQFF. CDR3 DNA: TGTGCCAGCAGCCTAACCGTATACAATGAGCAGTTCTTC.

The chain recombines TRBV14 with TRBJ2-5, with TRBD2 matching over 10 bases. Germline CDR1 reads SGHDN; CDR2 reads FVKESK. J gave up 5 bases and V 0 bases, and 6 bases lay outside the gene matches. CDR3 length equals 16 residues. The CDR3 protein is CASSQDKRGGRETQYF. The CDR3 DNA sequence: TGTGCCAGCAGCCAAGACAAGCGGGGGGGCCGGGAGACCCAGTACTTC. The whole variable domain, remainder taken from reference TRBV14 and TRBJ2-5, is EAGVTQFPSHSVIEKGQTVTLRCDPISGHDNLYWYRRVMGKEIKFLLHFVKESKQDESGMPNNRFLAERTGGTYSTLKVQPAELEDSGVYFCASSQDKRGGRETQYFGPGTRLLVL.

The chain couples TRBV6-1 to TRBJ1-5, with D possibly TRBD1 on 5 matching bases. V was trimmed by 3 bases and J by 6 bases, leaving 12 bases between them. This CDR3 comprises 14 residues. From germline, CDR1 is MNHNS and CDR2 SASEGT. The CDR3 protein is CASSDKQVFQPQHF. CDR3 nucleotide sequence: TGTGCCAGCAGTGACAAACAGGTATTTCAGCCCCAGCATTTT.

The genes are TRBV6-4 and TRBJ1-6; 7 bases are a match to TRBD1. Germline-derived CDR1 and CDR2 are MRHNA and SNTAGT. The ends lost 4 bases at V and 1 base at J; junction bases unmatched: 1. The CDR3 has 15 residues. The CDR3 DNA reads TGTGCCAGCAGTGTGGACAGGTCCTATAATTCACCCCTCCACTTT. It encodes CASSVDRSYNSPLHF.

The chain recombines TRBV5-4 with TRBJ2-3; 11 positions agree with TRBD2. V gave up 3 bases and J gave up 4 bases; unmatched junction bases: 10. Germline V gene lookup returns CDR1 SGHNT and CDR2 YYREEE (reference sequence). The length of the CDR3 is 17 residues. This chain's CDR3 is CASSSGSSGRLADTQYF. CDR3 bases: TGTGCCAGCAGCTCCGGTTCTAGCGGGAGGCTCGCAGATACGCAGTATTTT.

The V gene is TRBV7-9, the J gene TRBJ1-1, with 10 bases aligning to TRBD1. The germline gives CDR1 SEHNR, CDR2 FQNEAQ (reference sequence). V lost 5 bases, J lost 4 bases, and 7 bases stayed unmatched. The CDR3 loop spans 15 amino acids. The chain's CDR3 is CASSPQGQGPTEAFF. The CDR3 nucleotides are TGTGCCAGCAGCCCCCAGGGACAGGGGCCCACTGAAGCTTTCTTT.

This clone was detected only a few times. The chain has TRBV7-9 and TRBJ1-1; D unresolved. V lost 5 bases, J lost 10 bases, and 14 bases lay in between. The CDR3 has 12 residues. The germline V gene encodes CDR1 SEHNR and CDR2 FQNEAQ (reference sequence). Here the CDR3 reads CASSPPGNRAFF. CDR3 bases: TGTGCCAGCAGCCCACCGGGGAACAGAGCTTTCTTT.

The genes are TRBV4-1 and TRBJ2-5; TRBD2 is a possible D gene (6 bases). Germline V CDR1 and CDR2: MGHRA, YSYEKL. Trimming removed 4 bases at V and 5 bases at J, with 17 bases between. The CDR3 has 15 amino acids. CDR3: CASSPGGTFRETQYF. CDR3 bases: TGCGCCAGCAGCCCCGGCGGGACTTTCAGGGAGACCCAGTACTTC.

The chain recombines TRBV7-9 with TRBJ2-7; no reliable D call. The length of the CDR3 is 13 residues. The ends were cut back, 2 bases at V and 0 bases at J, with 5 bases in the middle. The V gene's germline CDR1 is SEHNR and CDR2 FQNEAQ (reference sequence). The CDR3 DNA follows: TGTGCCAGCAGCTTAATCGGCTCCTACGAGCAGTACTTC. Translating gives CASSLIGSYEQYF.

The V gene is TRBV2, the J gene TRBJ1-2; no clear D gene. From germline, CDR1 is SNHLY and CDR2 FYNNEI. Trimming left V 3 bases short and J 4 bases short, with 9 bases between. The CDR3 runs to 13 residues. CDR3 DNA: TGTGCCAGCAGTGATTTAATCGGCTATGGCTACACCTTC. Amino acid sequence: CASSDLIGYGYTF.

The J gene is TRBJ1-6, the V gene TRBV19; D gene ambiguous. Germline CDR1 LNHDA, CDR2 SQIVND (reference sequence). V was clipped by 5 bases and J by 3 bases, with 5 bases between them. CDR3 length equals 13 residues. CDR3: CASSEFYNSPLHF. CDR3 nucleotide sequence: TGTGCCAGTAGTGAGTTCTATAATTCACCCCTCCACTTT.

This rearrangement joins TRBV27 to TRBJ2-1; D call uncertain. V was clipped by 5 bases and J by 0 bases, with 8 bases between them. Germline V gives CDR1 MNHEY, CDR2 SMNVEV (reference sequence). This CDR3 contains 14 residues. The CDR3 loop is CASSAVSSYNEQFF. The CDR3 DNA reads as TGTGCCAGCAGTGCGGTTAGCTCCTACAATGAGCAGTTCTTC.

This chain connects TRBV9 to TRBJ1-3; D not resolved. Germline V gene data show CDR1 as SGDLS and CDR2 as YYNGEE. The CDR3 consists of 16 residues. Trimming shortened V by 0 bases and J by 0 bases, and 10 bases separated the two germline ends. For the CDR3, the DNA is TGTGCCAGCAGCGTAGAGGACTTGCTCTCTGGAAACACCATATATTTT. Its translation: CASSVEDLLSGNTIYF. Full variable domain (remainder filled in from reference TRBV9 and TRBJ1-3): DSGVTQTPKHLITATGQRVTLRCSPRSGDLSVYWYQQSLDQGLQFLIQYYNGEERAKGNILERFSAQQFPDLHSELNLSSLELGDSALYFCASSVEDLLSGNTIYFGEGSWLTVV.

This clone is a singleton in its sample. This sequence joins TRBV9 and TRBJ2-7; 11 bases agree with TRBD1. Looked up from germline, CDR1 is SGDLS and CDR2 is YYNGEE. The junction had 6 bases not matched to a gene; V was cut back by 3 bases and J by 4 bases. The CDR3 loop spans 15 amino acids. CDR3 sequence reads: CASSAGQGAMYEQYF. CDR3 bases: TGTGCCAGCAGCGCAGGACAGGGGGCAATGTACGAGCAGTACTTC.

CDR3 coding DNA: TGTGCCAGTAGTATAGATCACAGGGGTCGGACTGAAGCTTTCTTT. Its protein is CASSIDHRGRTEAFF. J is TRBJ1-1 and V is TRBV19; TRBD1 agrees at 7 bases. The germline CDR1 and CDR2 sequences are LNHDA and SQIVND (reference sequence). The length of the CDR3 is 15 residues. V shed 0 bases, J shed 5 bases, and the junction held 6 bases outside the gene matches.

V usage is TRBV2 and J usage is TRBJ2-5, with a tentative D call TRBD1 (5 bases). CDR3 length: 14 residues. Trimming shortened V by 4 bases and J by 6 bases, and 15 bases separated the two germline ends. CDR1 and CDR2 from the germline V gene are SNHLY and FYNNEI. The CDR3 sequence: CASSVFRMDKTQYF. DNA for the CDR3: TGTGCCAGCAGTGTGTTTAGGATGGACAAGACCCAGTACTTC.

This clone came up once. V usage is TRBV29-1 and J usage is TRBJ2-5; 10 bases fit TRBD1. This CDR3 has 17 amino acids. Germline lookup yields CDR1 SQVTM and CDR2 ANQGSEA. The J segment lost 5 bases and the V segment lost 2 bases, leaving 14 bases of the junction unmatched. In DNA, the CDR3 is TGCAGCGTTGAATTTGGGGACAGGGGAGCGCTGAGGGAGACCCAGTACTTC. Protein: CSVEFGDRGALRETQYF.

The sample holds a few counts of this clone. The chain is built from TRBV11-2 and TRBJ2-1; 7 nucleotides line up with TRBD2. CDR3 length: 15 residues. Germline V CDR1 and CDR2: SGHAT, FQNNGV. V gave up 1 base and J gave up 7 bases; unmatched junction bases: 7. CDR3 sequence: CASSLGTGGYNEQFF. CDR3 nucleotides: TGTGCCAGCAGCTTAGGGACGGGAGGATATAATGAGCAGTTCTTC.

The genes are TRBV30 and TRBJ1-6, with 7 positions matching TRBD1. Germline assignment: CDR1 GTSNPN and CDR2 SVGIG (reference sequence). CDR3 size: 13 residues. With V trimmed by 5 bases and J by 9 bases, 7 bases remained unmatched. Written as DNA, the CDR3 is TGTGCCTGGGGGACAGTGAAAAGTTCACCCCTCCACTTT. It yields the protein CAWGTVKSSPLHF.

The CDR3 nucleotides read TGTGCCAGCAGCGAAGGAGGGGTTAACAATGAGCAGTTCTTC. It specifies CASSEGGVNNEQFF. The chain employs TRBV28 and TRBJ2-1, with a tentative D call TRBD2 (6 bases). The V and J ends lost 6 bases and 5 bases respectively, with 14 bases between them. Germline CDR1 reads MDHEN; CDR2 reads SYDVKM. The CDR3 length is 14 residues.